The present entry profiles one T cell receptor beta chain with its context. The assay was immunoSEQ multiplex PCR, and TCRdb's table has in-frame clones only and misses some. The sample consists of a few hundred thousand clones, approximately 87% of them appearing once. V was clipped by 5 bases and J by 2 bases; unmatched bases: 3. The CDR3 is 15 amino acids. Germline loops: CDR1 ENHRY, CDR2 SYGVKD. The data are from a study of blood T cell repertoires in COVID-19. The chain combines TRBV10-3 with TRBJ2-3, with 11 nucleotides matching TRBD1. The sequenced sample was PBMCs or T cells enriched from blood (not recorded which). This TCR was sampled from a man aged 40-50 years in a cohort exposed to, infected with or recovered from COVID-19 (not recorded which). The CDR3 DNA is TGTGCCATCAGTTGGGACAGGGGGACCACAGATACGCAGTATTTT. This translates into CAISWDRGTTDTQYF.